This T cell receptor beta chain was captured in a study of cytomegalovirus exposure and HLA in healthy donors. PCR involved 60 Vbeta and 13 Jbeta primers. Original handling: Unique TCR beta chains numbered approximately 76 million in a later analysis, with about 11 million shared. Some clones are missing from TCRdb's copy, which holds only in-frame ones; the method was immunoSEQ multiplex PCR. The V and J calls and clone size are taken from that table; D and trimming were inferred from the DNA. This sample carries 95,000 to 150,000 clones, approximately 65% of them seen once, and the ten largest clones take roughly 1.4%. Findings of the study overall: DRB1 had the most TCR associations and HLA-C the fewest, a later analysis found, with rates varying by HLA locus.

A remark on this clone: Its matching antigen is unknown.

This clonotype was obtained from a man between 18 and 29 years old in good health and CMV-seronegative. Source material: PBMCs.

This CDR3 reads CASSSYGGLLNTEAFF. DNA of the CDR3: TGTGCCAGCAGTTCTTATGGGGGACTCCTGAACACTGAAGCTTTCTTT. The rearrangement uses TRBV28 and TRBJ1-1; TRBD1 might be the D (5 bases). Germline V lookup: CDR1 MDHEN, CDR2 SYDVKM. V lost 4 bases and J 0 bases, leaving 15 bases between the germline ends. The CDR3 length is 16 residues.